This TCR beta chain came from a study of cytotoxic CD8 clonotypes in ibrutinib-treated CLL. Repertoires were generated with immunoSEQ multiplex PCR, while TCRdb's copy carries only in-frame clones and drops some. There are under 300,000 clones in the sample; around 69% occur only once, and 5.6% lies in the top ten. The source material was PBMCs, sampled at disease progression, from a patient treated with ibrutinib. This clonotype was sampled from a human donor with chronic lymphocytic leukemia.

CDR3 sequence reads: CASSSSGTAFRPLHF. Here the CDR3 DNA reads TGTGCCAGCAGCTCATCCGGGACAGCATTCCGGCCCCTCCACTTT. This sequence joins TRBV11-2 and TRBJ1-6, with 7 bases lining up with TRBD1. This CDR3 has 15 residues. J was trimmed by 13 bases and V by 4 bases; bases with no gene match: 13. Germline assignment: CDR1 SGHAT and CDR2 FQNNGV.